A selection of T cell receptor beta chains follows, all from one sample in a study of T cells in localized non-small cell lung cancer. Sequenced by immunoSEQ multiplex PCR; TCRdb stores in-frame clones only, minus some. The data hold 1,500 or so clones, with 24% observed a single time. Sequencing was performed on normal lung tissue next to the tumor, taken before any cancer treatment. These receptors all stem from a man aged 18 to 49 with stage II lung adenocarcinoma. Both conserved end residues are part of each CDR3. The D gene is left open where the match is weak. Expanded clones get a size class; other rows say once, few or many, or leave the size out.

TRBJ1-1 - - TRBV25-1 CASSEAGRNTEAFF TGTGCCAGCAGTGAAGCCGGCCGAAACACTGAAGCTTTCTTT
TRBJ2-7 - - TRBV30 CAWRRQLSSYEQYF TGTGCCTGGCGACGACAGCTTAGCTCCTACGAGCAGTACTTC
TRBJ2-7 - - TRBV11-3 CASSLLLGPANYEQYF TGTGCCAGCAGCTTATTGTTGGGACCCGCTAACTACGAGCAGTACTTC
TRBJ1-1 - few TRBV19 CASSTGGWAENTEAFF TGTGCCAGTAGTACCGGGGGGTGGGCCGAGAACACTGAAGCTTTCTTT
TRBJ2-1 - - TRBV11-3 CASSVDTGSYNEQFF TGTGCCAGCAGCGTGGACACCGGCTCCTACAATGAGCAGTTCTTC
TRBJ1-4 - - TRBV5-1 CASSLGDSRNEKLFF TGCGCCAGCAGCTTGGGTGATTCACGGAATGAAAAACTGTTTTTT
TRBJ2-3 TRBD2 - TRBV5-1 CASSLGLAGATSTDTQYF TGCGCCAGCAGCTTGGGACTAGCGGGGGCCACTAGCACAGATACGCAGTATTTT
TRBJ1-1 - large TRBV9 CASRGYGNTEAFF TGTGCCAGCAGGGGGTACGGGAACACTGAAGCTTTCTTT
TRBJ2-2 - few TRBV6-8 CAAVGGPGELFF TGTGCAGCCGTGGGGGGGCCCGGGGAGCTGTTTTTT
TRBJ2-4 - - TRBV9 CASAGGAKNIQYF TGTGCCAGCGCAGGTGGGGCCAAAAACATTCAGTACTTC
TRBJ2-1 - - TRBV6-8 CASSYRYNSPDEQFF TGTGCCAGCAGTTACAGGTACAACTCCCCGGATGAGCAGTTCTTC
TRBJ2-3 TRBD2 large TRBV23-1 CASSQGTSGMLDTQYF TGCGCCAGCAGCCAAGGAACTAGCGGGATGTTAGATACGCAGTATTTT
TRBJ1-2 - - TRBV18 CASSPRDIQPDRDGYTF TGTGCCAGCTCACCAAGGGACATACAACCGGACCGGGATGGCTACACCTTC
TRBJ2-1 - - TRBV11-3 CASSSIGRNGANEQFF TGTGCCAGCAGCTCCATAGGGCGAAATGGAGCCAATGAGCAGTTCTTC
TRBJ1-2 - medium-sized TRBV6-7 CASSDIYGYTF TGTGCCAGCAGTGACATATATGGCTACACCTTC
TRBJ1-2 - - TRBV9 CASSASSYGYTF TGTGCCAGCAGCGCCTCTTCTTATGGCTACACCTTC
TRBJ1-1 TRBD1 few TRBV28 CASSFFWVPGQGMNTEAFF TGTGCCAGCAGTTTCTTTTGGGTTCCGGGACAGGGAATGAACACTGAAGCTTTCTTT
TRBJ1-5 TRBD1 large TRBV11-3 CASSLSGTGGGSNQPQHF TGTGCCAGCAGCCTTTCCGGGACAGGGGGGGGGAGCAATCAGCCCCAGCATTTT
TRBJ2-3 TRBD2 - TRBV11-3 CASSFLLSPGGGSTDTQYF TGTGCCAGCAGCTTCCTACTTAGCCCGGGGGGGGGCAGCACAGATACGCAGTATTTT
TRBJ2-1 TRBD2 large TRBV18 CASWTGLADNEQFF TGTGCCAGCTGGACGGGACTAGCGGACAATGAGCAGTTCTTC
TRBJ1-1 TRBD1 medium-sized TRBV4-1 CASSRGLTGETNTEAFF TGCGCCAGCAGCCGGGGATTGACAGGGGAGACGAACACTGAAGCTTTCTTT
TRBJ1-1 - large TRBV30 CAWRKGIQGAFF TGTGCCTGGAGGAAGGGCATCCAAGGAGCTTTCTTT
TRBJ1-5 - - TRBV6-7 CASTLLDGINQPQHF TGTGCCAGCACCCTTTTGGACGGTATCAATCAGCCCCAGCATTTT
TRBJ1-2 TRBD1 few TRBV6-8 CASSQSTTGGRGYGYTF TGTGCCAGCAGCCAAAGCACTACAGGGGGCAGGGGCTATGGCTACACCTTC
TRBJ2-7 - - TRBV6-8 CASSYRAPGSEQYF TGTGCCAGCAGTTACCGGGCCCCGGGGTCCGAGCAGTACTTC
TRBJ2-1 TRBD1 - TRBV7-7 CASSLGTGVYNEQFF TGTGCCAGCAGCTTAGGGACAGGGGTGTACAATGAGCAGTTCTTC
TRBJ1-1 - - TRBV28 CASSSPPGPGEVGAFF TGTGCCAGCAGTTCCCCTCCCGGACCAGGGGAGGTTGGAGCTTTCTTT
TRBJ2-2 - large TRBV9 CASSVKVGGELFF TGTGCCAGCAGCGTAAAAGTGGGCGGGGAGCTGTTTTTT
TRBJ2-7 - - TRBV18 CASSPGRAYEQYF TGTGCCAGCTCACCGGGACGGGCCTACGAGCAGTACTTC
TRBJ2-7 TRBD2 - TRBV30 CAWSLSGGAEQYF TGTGCCTGGAGTCTTAGCGGGGGGGCCGAGCAGTACTTC
TRBJ2-7 - few TRBV30 CAWNSEGPYEQYF TGTGCCTGGAATTCGGAGGGCCCCTACGAGCAGTACTTC
TRBJ1-1 - few TRBV28 CASRSRQRRNTEAFF TGTGCCAGCAGATCAAGACAGAGAAGGAACACTGAAGCTTTCTTT
TRBJ1-4 - few TRBV11-3 CASSLVVGGGSEKLFF TGTGCCAGCAGCTTAGTTGTTGGGGGCGGGAGTGAAAAACTGTTTTTT
TRBJ2-1 TRBD2 few TRBV6-8 CASRQGLAGVDEQFF TGTGCCAGCAGACAGGGACTAGCGGGGGTCGATGAGCAGTTCTTC
TRBJ1-1 - - TRBV5-1 CASSLIQGNTEAFF TGCGCCAGCAGCTTGATACAGGGTAACACTGAAGCTTTCTTT
TRBJ2-5 TRBD1 few TRBV28 CASRTGTGGLETQYF TGTGCCAGCAGGACCGGAACAGGGGGCTTGGAGACCCAGTACTTC
TRBJ2-5 - - TRBV12-5 CASGLNMIGGGYPETQYF TGTGCTAGTGGTTTGAATATGATAGGGGGGGGCTACCCAGAGACCCAGTACTTC
TRBJ2-7 - - TRBV30 CAWKFSRGGFGQYF TGTGCCTGGAAGTTCTCCAGGGGGGGCTTCGGGCAGTACTTC
TRBJ2-7 - few TRBV14 CASSTTSYEQYF TGTGCCAGCAGCACAACAAGCTACGAGCAGTACTTC
TRBJ2-5 - - TRBV5-1 CASSSLGGPNQETQYF TGCGCCAGCAGCTCCCTGGGGGGACCAAACCAAGAGACCCAGTACTTC
TRBJ2-7 - few TRBV6-8 CASSYRAPGSEQYF TGTGCCAGCAGTTACAGGGCACCTGGGTCGGAGCAGTACTTC
TRBJ2-5 - - TRBV18 CASSPGGAGETQYF TGTGCCAGCTCGCCCGGGGGCGCGGGAGAGACCCAGTACTTC
TRBJ2-3 - - TRBV7-5 CASSLNVGGGAEADTQYF -